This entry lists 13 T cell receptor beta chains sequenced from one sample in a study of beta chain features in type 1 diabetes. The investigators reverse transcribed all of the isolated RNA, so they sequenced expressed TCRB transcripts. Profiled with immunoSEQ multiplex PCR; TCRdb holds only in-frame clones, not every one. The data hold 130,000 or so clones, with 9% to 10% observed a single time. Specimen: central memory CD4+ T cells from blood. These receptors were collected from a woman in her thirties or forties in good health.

The CDR3 coding sequence is TGTGCCAGCAGTTTATCGTTACGGCCTTCCGGGACAGGGGTTCATTCACCCCTCCACTTT. This gives the protein CASSLSLRPSGTGVHSPLHF. The genes are TRBV27 and TRBJ1-6; 10 positions match TRBD1. Trimming at V came to 0 bases and at J to 8 bases, leaving 16 bases not matched to a gene. CDR1 and CDR2 (germline): MNHEY, SMNVEV (reference sequence). The CDR3 contains 20 residues.

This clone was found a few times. The CDR3 DNA reads TGTGCCAGCAGACGGACTAGCGGGGGCGGTGGTGAGCAGTTCTTC. It codes for CASRRTSGGGGEQFF. The chain has TRBV27 and TRBJ2-1; 13 bases are shared with TRBD2. This CDR3 region has 15 residues. The trim removed 6 bases at V and 9 bases at J, leaving 8 bases unmatched. Per the germline V gene, CDR1 is MNHEY and CDR2 is SMNVEV (reference sequence).

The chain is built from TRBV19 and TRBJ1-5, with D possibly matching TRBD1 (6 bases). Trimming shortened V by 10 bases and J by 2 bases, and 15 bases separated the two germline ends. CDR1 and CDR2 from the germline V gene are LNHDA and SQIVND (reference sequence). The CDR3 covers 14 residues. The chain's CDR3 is CATRQVSGNQPQHF. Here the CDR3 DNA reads TGTGCCACAAGACAGGTCAGCGGCAATCAGCCCCAGCATTTT.

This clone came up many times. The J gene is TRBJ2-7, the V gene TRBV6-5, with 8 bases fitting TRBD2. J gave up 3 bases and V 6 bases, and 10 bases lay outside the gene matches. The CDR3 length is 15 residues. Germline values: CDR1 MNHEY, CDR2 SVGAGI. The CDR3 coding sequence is TGTGCCAGCAGCCCCGGGGGGGCGCTTAACTACGAGCAGTACTTC. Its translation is CASSPGGALNYEQYF.

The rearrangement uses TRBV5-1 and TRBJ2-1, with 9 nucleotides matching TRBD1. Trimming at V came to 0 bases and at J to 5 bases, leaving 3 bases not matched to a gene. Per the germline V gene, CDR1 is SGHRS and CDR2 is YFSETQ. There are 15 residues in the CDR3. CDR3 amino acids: CASSLAGDRDNEQFF. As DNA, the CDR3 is TGCGCCAGCAGCTTGGCCGGGGACAGGGACAATGAGCAGTTCTTC.

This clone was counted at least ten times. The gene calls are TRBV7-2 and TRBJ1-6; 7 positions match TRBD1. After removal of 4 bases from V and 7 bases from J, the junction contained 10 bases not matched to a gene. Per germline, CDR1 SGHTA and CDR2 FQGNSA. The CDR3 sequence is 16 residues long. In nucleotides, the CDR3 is TGTGCCAGCAGCTCCTTACCGGGACAGCTCAATTCACCCCTCCACTTT. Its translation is CASSSLPGQLNSPLHF.

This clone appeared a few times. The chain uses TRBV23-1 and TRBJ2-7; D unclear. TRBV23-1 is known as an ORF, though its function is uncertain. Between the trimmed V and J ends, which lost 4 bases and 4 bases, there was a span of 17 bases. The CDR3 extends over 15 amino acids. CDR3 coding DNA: TGCGCCAGCAGTCGTGCCGGGTTTTCCAATTACGAGCAGTACTTC. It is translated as CASSRAGFSNYEQYF.

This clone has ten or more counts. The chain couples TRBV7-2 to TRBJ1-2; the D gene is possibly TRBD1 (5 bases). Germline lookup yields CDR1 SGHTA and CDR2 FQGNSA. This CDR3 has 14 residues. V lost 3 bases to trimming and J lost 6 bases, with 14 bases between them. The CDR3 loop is CASSLTTLGHGYTF. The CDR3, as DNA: TGTGCCAGCAGCTTGACGACTCTGGGGCATGGCTACACCTTC. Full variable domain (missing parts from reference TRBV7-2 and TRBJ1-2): GAGVSQSPSNKVTEKGKDVELRCDPISGHTALYWYRQSLGQGLEFLIYFQGNSAPDKSGLPSDRFSAERTGGSVSTLTIQRTQQEDSAVYLCASSLTTLGHGYTFGSGTRLTVV.

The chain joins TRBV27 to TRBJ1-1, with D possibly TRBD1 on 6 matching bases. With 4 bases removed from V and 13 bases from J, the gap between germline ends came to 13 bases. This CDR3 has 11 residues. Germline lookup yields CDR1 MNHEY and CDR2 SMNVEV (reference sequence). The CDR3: CASSSRGGVFF. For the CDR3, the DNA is TGTGCCAGCAGTTCGAGGGGGGGGGTTTTCTTT.

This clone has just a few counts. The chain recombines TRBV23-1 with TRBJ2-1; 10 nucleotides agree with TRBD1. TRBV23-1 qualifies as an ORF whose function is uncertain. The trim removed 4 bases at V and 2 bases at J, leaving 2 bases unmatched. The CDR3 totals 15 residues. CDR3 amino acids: CASSRGTGAYNEQFF. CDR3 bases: TGCGCCAGCAGTCGAGGGACAGGGGCCTACAATGAGCAGTTCTTC.

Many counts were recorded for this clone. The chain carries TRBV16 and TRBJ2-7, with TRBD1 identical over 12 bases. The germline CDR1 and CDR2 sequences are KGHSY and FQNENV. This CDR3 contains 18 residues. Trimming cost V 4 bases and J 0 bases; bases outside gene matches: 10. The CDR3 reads CASSPPGQGAKGSYEQYF. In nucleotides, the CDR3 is TGTGCCAGCAGCCCACCGGGACAGGGGGCTAAAGGCTCCTACGAGCAGTACTTC.

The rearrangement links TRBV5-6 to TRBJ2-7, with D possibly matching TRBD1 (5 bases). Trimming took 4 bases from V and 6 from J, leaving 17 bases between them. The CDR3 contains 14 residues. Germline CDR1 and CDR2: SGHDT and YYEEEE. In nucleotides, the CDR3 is TGTGCCAGCAGCCCGCCGGTCAGGGCCTCCGAGCAGTACTTC. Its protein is CASSPPVRASEQYF.

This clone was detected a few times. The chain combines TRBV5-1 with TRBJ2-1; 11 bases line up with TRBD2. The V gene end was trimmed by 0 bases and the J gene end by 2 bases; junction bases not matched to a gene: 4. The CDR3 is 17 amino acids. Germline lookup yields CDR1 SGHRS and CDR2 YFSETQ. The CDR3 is CASSLATSGVTYNEQFF. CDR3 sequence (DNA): TGCGCCAGCAGCTTGGCGACTAGCGGGGTTACCTACAATGAGCAGTTCTTC.